Following are 7 T cell receptor beta chains from one sample sequenced in a study of shared clonotypes between healthy human individuals. Profiling relied on immunoSEQ multiplex PCR, and the TCRdb table lists in-frame clones only, not all of them. The table lists approximately 940,000 clones, about 80% of them singletons, with about 1.5% in the top ten. Sequenced material: memory CD4+ T cells sorted from blood. Stated subset: CD45RA-negative fraction. The receptors here all came from a man younger than 35 in good health.

The chain carries TRBV7-8 and TRBJ2-3; 15 bases are shared with TRBD2. The V gene end was trimmed by 5 bases and the J gene end by 2 bases; junction bases not matched to a gene: 5. Per the germline V gene, CDR1 is SGHVS and CDR2 is FQNEAQ. The CDR3 runs to 17 residues. For the CDR3, the DNA is TGTGCCAGCAGCGCGGGACTAGCGGGAGGTATCACAGATACGCAGTATTTT. Amino acids: CASSAGLAGGITDTQYF.

The J gene is TRBJ2-5, the V gene TRBV21-1; the tabulated D call, TRBD2, remains unverified against the DNA. TRBV21-1 is marked as a pseudogene. The CDR3 loop spans 19 amino acids. CDR3 protein: CASSKDPPRSGGVLETQYF. The CDR3 coding sequence is TGTGCCAGCAGCAAAGACCCCCCCAGAAGCGGGGGGGTATTGGAGACCCAGTACTTC.

This clone was counted a single time. The chain is built from TRBV5-1 and TRBJ2-7; 7 positions match TRBD1. Germline assignment: CDR1 SGHRS and CDR2 YFSETQ. The CDR3 consists of 14 residues. Trimming removed 4 bases from V and 0 bases from J; junction bases left unmatched: 4. CDR3 amino acids: CASSRDSFSYEQYF. The CDR3 DNA sequence: TGCGCCAGCAGCCGGGACAGCTTCTCCTACGAGCAGTACTTC.

This clone was found a few times. The genes are TRBV5-6 and TRBJ1-5; D ambiguous. V was trimmed by 5 bases and J by 0 bases, leaving 12 bases between them. Germline CDR1 is SGHDT and CDR2 is YYEEEE. CDR3 length: 15 residues. CDR3 region: CASSTGGFSNQPQHF. CDR3 nucleotide sequence: TGTGCCAGCAGTACGGGCGGCTTTAGCAATCAGCCCCAGCATTTT.

With respect to this clone: A much larger clone is a single base away; this may be a read error. The same CDR3 arises from other DNA sequences in this sample as well. The chain joins TRBV7-2 to TRBJ2-5; D gene unclear. CDR1 is SGHTA and CDR2 is FQGNSA in the germline V gene. V lost 2 bases and J lost 5, with 6 bases in between. The CDR3 covers 12 residues. In DNA form, the CDR3 reads TGTGCCAGCAGCTTAAATCGGGAGACCCAGTACTTC. It is translated as CASSLNRETQYF. Full variable domain (remainder filled in from reference TRBV7-2 and TRBJ2-5): GAGVSQSPSNKVTEKGKDVELRCDPISGHTALYWYRQSLGQGLEFLIYFQGNSAPDKSGLPSDRFSAERTGGSVSTLTIQRTQQEDSAVYLCASSLNRETQYFGPGTRLLVL.

The V and J genes are TRBV11-2 and TRBJ2-2, with 7 bases lining up with TRBD1. The CDR3 spans 18 residues. V lost 5 bases and J lost 1; bases outside the gene matches: 13. Germline V lookup: CDR1 SGHAT, CDR2 FQNNGV. The CDR3, as DNA: TGTGCCAGCAGCCTTAGGACAGGCGCCTCTTTGAACACCGGGGAGCTGTTTTTT. Protein product: CASSLRTGASLNTGELFF. The full variable domain, rest sourced from reference TRBV11-2 and TRBJ2-2, is EAGVAQSPRYKIIEKRQSVAFWCNPISGHATLYWYQQILGQGPKLLIQFQNNGVVDDSQLPKDRFSAERLKGVDSTLKIQPAKLEDSAVYLCASSLRTGASLNTGELFFGEGSRLTVL.

The V gene is TRBV28, the J gene TRBJ1-2; 9 bases line up with TRBD1. The CDR3 contains 14 residues. V shed 7 bases and J 3 bases; nucleotides not matched to a gene: 6. Germline V gene sequence: CDR1 MDHEN, CDR2 SYDVKM. The CDR3 is CASIPGQGYYGYTF. CDR3 nucleotide sequence: TGTGCCAGCATACCGGGACAGGGTTACTATGGCTACACCTTC.